The source of this TCR beta chain is a study of response to subunit inactivated influenza vaccine. This clonotype appeared a few times. TCRdb independently ran MiXCR on the RT-PCR reads; one entry per CDR3 protein. The sample records around 540,000 distinct CDR3 sequences, about 12% being singletons. The CDR3 contains 15 residues. CDR1 is MDHEN and CDR2 is SYDVKM in the germline V gene. Deletions cut 5 bases from V and 0 bases from J, with 11 bases between. This specimen consisted of PBMCs from blood, obtained on the day of vaccination. The V and J genes are TRBV28 and TRBJ2-1; no definite D call. The TCR originated in a man aged 50 to 60 who received an inactivated influenza vaccine. CDR3 region: CASSRTVSSYNEQFF. CDR3 nucleotide sequence: TGTGCCAGCAGTCGGACGGTGAGCTCCTACAATGAGCAGTTCTTC.